These T cell receptor beta chains were read from a single sample in a study of T cell repertoires in aging, cancer and after chemotherapy. One entry per CDR3 protein results from TCRdb running MiXCR on the multiplex PCR reads. The table records approximately 13,000 distinct CDR3 sequences, roughly 26% of them present only once. Sequencing used blood. These receptors came from a human donor in good health. Both conserved end residues are part of each CDR3. The D gene is left open where the match is weak. Clone size is shown for a subset of rows, as once, few, many or a class of expanded clone.

abundance: medium-sized
j_gene: TRBJ1-2
d_gene: TRBD1
v_gene: TRBV6-5
CDR3aa: CASSRQGDGYGYTF
CDR3nt: TGTGCCAGCAGTCGACAGGGGGACGGCTATGGCTACACCTTC

abundance: NA
j_gene: TRBJ1-4
d_gene: NA
v_gene: TRBV20-1
CDR3aa: CSARDLRDPAGWEKLFF
CDR3nt: TGCAGTGCTAGAGATCTTAGGGACCCCGCCGGTTGGGAAAAACTGTTTTTT

abundance: few
j_gene: TRBJ2-7
d_gene: NA
v_gene: TRBV18
CDR3aa: CASSPMGNGEQYF
CDR3nt: TGTGCCAGCTCACCTATGGGGAACGGCGAGCAGTACTTC

abundance: NA
j_gene: TRBJ1-5
d_gene: TRBD1
v_gene: TRBV6-5
CDR3aa: CASRGQGVGNQPQHF
CDR3nt: TGTGCCAGTAGAGGACAGGGCGTTGGCAATCAGCCCCAGCATTTT

abundance: few
j_gene: TRBJ2-5
d_gene: NA
v_gene: TRBV19
CDR3aa: CASSRGNGGRETQYF
CDR3nt: TGTGCCAGTAGTAGGGGCAACGGGGGTCGAGAGACCCAGTACTTC

abundance: few
j_gene: TRBJ1-1
d_gene: NA
v_gene: TRBV15
CDR3aa: CATSAGANTEAFF
CDR3nt: TGTGCCACCAGCGCAGGAGCTAACACTGAAGCTTTCTTT

abundance: NA
j_gene: TRBJ2-7
d_gene: TRBD1
v_gene: TRBV20-1
CDR3aa: CSAYQGAREQYF
CDR3nt: TGCAGTGCTTACCAGGGGGCTCGCGAGCAGTACTTC

abundance: NA
j_gene: TRBJ1-1
d_gene: NA
v_gene: TRBV11-2
CDR3aa: CASSFSGMNTEAFF
CDR3nt: TGTGCCAGCAGCTTCTCCGGGATGAACACTGAAGCTTTCTTT

abundance: NA
j_gene: TRBJ1-2
d_gene: NA
v_gene: TRBV10-3
CDR3aa: CAIRSSTESNYGYTF
CDR3nt: TGTGCCATCAGGTCTTCCACAGAGTCCAACTATGGCTACACCTTC

abundance: NA
j_gene: TRBJ2-7
d_gene: NA
v_gene: TRBV28
CDR3aa: CASLSSEGYEQYF
CDR3nt: TGTGCCAGCCTTTCTTCAGAGGGCTACGAGCAGTACTTC

abundance: few
j_gene: TRBJ2-3
d_gene: TRBD2
v_gene: TRBV27
CDR3aa: CASSLGLAGYF
CDR3nt: TGTGCCAGCAGCCTCGGACTAGCGGGGTATTTT

abundance: few
j_gene: TRBJ2-1
d_gene: TRBD2
v_gene: TRBV11-2
CDR3aa: CASSLRGASGYNEQFF
CDR3nt: TGTGCCAGCAGCCTCAGAGGAGCTAGCGGTTACAATGAGCAGTTCTTC

abundance: NA
j_gene: TRBJ2-5
d_gene: TRBD2
v_gene: TRBV20-1
CDR3aa: CSVPTSVQETQYF
CDR3nt: TGCAGTGTCCCGACTAGCGTACAAGAGACCCAGTACTTC

abundance: medium-sized
j_gene: TRBJ1-4
d_gene: NA
v_gene: TRBV29-1
CDR3aa: CSVVDTLMGEKLFF
CDR3nt: TGCAGCGTTGTAGACACGCTAATGGGGGAAAAACTGTTTTTT

abundance: few
j_gene: TRBJ1-5
d_gene: NA
v_gene: TRBV6-5
CDR3aa: CASDRSNQPQHF
CDR3nt: TGTGCCAGTGACCGTAGCAATCAGCCCCAGCATTTT

abundance: once
j_gene: TRBJ2-3
d_gene: NA
v_gene: TRBV20-1
CDR3aa: CSASPGGYTDTQYF
CDR3nt: TGCAGTGCTAGCCCGGGGGGCTACACAGATACGCAGTATTTT

abundance: medium-sized
j_gene: TRBJ1-2
d_gene: NA
v_gene: TRBV19
CDR3aa: CATSNSANYGYTF
CDR3nt: TGTGCCACCAGTAATTCAGCTAACTATGGCTACACCTTC

abundance: medium-sized
j_gene: TRBJ1-6
d_gene: TRBD1
v_gene: TRBV20-1
CDR3aa: CSARTGGGRSPLHF
CDR3nt: TGCAGTGCTAGGACAGGGGGCGGTCGGTCACCCCTCCACTTT

abundance: NA
j_gene: TRBJ2-2
d_gene: TRBD2
v_gene: TRBV5-6
CDR3aa: CASSLGLAANTGELFF
CDR3nt: TGTGCCAGCAGCTTGGGACTAGCGGCGAACACCGGGGAGCTGTTTTTT

abundance: NA
j_gene: TRBJ2-2
d_gene: NA
v_gene: TRBV6-2/TRBV6-3
CDR3aa: CASRREQRELFF
CDR3nt: TGTGCCAGCCGGCGGGAACAGAGGGAGCTGTTTTTT

abundance: few
j_gene: TRBJ1-1
d_gene: NA
v_gene: TRBV18
CDR3aa: CASSQAFNTEAFF
CDR3nt: TGTGCCAGCTCACAGGCTTTCAACACTGAAGCTTTCTTT

abundance: NA
j_gene: TRBJ1-2
d_gene: NA
v_gene: TRBV6-5
CDR3aa: CASTNPREGYTF
CDR3nt: TGTGCCAGCACCAACCCCCGAGAGGGCTACACCTTC

abundance: NA
j_gene: TRBJ1-1
d_gene: NA
v_gene: TRBV20-1
CDR3aa: CSATAGTEAFF
CDR3nt: TGCAGTGCCACGGCGGGGACTGAAGCTTTCTTT

abundance: medium-sized
j_gene: TRBJ2-7
d_gene: NA
v_gene: TRBV27
CDR3aa: CASSSRQTYEQYF
CDR3nt: TGTGCCAGCAGTTCACGACAGACCTACGAGCAGTACTTC

abundance: few
j_gene: TRBJ1-2
d_gene: NA
v_gene: TRBV20-1
CDR3aa: CSARDGGEGFYGYTF
CDR3nt: TGCAGTGCTAGAGATGGTGGGGAAGGTTTCTATGGCTACACCTTC

abundance: NA
j_gene: TRBJ2-2
d_gene: TRBD1
v_gene: TRBV15
CDR3aa: CATSRRQGNTGELFF
CDR3nt: TGTGCCACCAGCAGAAGACAGGGTAACACCGGGGAGCTGTTTTTT

abundance: NA
j_gene: TRBJ2-7
d_gene: NA
v_gene: TRBV6-1
CDR3aa: CASSEIPGSLEQYF
CDR3nt: TGTGCCAGCAGTGAAATCCCGGGGTCCCTGGAGCAGTACTTC

abundance: few
j_gene: TRBJ1-2
d_gene: NA
v_gene: TRBV27
CDR3aa: CASSPGSLTYGYTF
CDR3nt: TGTGCCAGCAGTCCTGGGTCTCTAACCTATGGCTACACCTTC

abundance: few
j_gene: TRBJ1-5
d_gene: NA
v_gene: TRBV20-1
CDR3aa: CSAYAAGEQPQHF
CDR3nt: TGCAGTGCCTACGCGGCGGGGGAGCAGCCCCAGCATTTT

abundance: NA
j_gene: TRBJ2-5
d_gene: NA
v_gene: TRBV28
CDR3aa: CASSLSPQGVGETQYF
CDR3nt: TGTGCCAGCAGTCTAAGTCCCCAGGGAGTGGGAGAGACCCAGTACTTC

abundance: few
j_gene: TRBJ2-3
d_gene: NA
v_gene: TRBV6-2/TRBV6-3
CDR3aa: CASSYLQGRGHTDTQYF
CDR3nt: TGTGCCAGCAGTTACCTCCAAGGGCGGGGACACACAGATACGCAGTATTTT

abundance: NA
j_gene: TRBJ2-3
d_gene: TRBD2
v_gene: TRBV5-1
CDR3aa: CASSPLGLAGGVNNTDTQYF
CDR3nt: TGCGCCAGCAGTCCATTGGGGCTAGCGGGGGGCGTAAACAACACAGATACGCAGTATTTT

abundance: few
j_gene: TRBJ1-1
d_gene: NA
v_gene: TRBV5-5
CDR3aa: CASSAGANTEAFF
CDR3nt: TGTGCCAGCAGCGCCGGAGCGAACACTGAAGCTTTCTTT

abundance: few
j_gene: TRBJ2-1
d_gene: NA
v_gene: TRBV6-5
CDR3aa: CASSYRRQQFF
CDR3nt: TGTGCCAGCAGTTACAGGCGACAGCAGTTCTTC

abundance: medium-sized
j_gene: TRBJ2-1
d_gene: NA
v_gene: TRBV7-6
CDR3aa: CASSLWGDEQFF
CDR3nt: TGTGCCAGCAGCTTATGGGGTGATGAGCAGTTCTTC

abundance: few
j_gene: TRBJ2-1
d_gene: NA
v_gene: TRBV19
CDR3aa: CASSIFPESGRHNEQFF
CDR3nt: TGTGCCAGTAGTATTTTCCCCGAGAGCGGGCGCCACAATGAGCAGTTCTTC

abundance: few
j_gene: TRBJ2-1
d_gene: NA
v_gene: TRBV7-9
CDR3aa: CASSWAHRDEQFF
CDR3nt: TGTGCCAGCAGCTGGGCCCACAGGGATGAGCAGTTCTTC

abundance: NA
j_gene: TRBJ1-5
d_gene: TRBD1
v_gene: TRBV5-5
CDR3aa: CASSETGTEISVAQHF
CDR3nt: TGTGCCAGCAGCGAAACCGGGACAGAAATATCAGTGGCCCAGCATTTT

abundance: NA
j_gene: TRBJ1-2
d_gene: NA
v_gene: TRBV25-1
CDR3aa: CASSDPGTNGYTF
CDR3nt: TGTGCCAGCAGTGACCCCGGGACGAATGGCTACACCTTC